This T cell receptor (beta chain) was profiled in a study of CD8+CD57+ T cells in acquired aplastic anemia. About the research overall: Isolated CD4+ and CD8+ cells, once sorted, yielded DNA averaging about 3.4 ug.

Study results and caveats: Patient and control CD8+ Simpson's diversity was not significantly different. Roughly 31 CD8+ CDR3 sequences were shared between patients and controls.

TCR beta VDJ combinations and CDR3 sequences were profiled from genomic DNA. TCRdb ran MiXCR on the reads and lists one entry per CDR3 protein. The sample consists of 270,000 or so distinct CDR3 sequences, approximately 79% of them appearing once. Patients chosen for sequencing had shown CD8+CD57+ cell expansion by flow cytometry. All participating patients were living with severe acquired aplastic anemia. Remarks on this clonotype: Its antigen remains unidentified. The final CDR3 position lacks the conserved phenylalanine or tryptophan, pointing to a likely read error.

V lost 5 bases to trimming and J lost 8 bases; unmatched junction nucleotides: 8. CDR3 length: 14 amino acids. Germline values: CDR1 SNHLY, CDR2 FYNNEI. The clonotype comes from a human donor with aplastic anemia. The chain joins TRBV2 to TRBJ2-3; the match to TRBD2 covers 9 bases. Source material: sorted CD4+, CD8+, or CD8+CD57+ T cells (not recorded which) from PBMCs. Here the CDR3 reads CASSSAGGPATQYL. The CDR3 nucleotides are TGTGCCAGCAGTTCAGCGGGAGGTCCCGCTACGCAGTATCTT.